This TCR beta chain stems from a study of cytomegalovirus exposure and HLA in healthy donors (dated by TCRdb to about 2017). Regarding the research as a whole: According to an earlier analysis of several hundred of the donors, roughly 180 million T cells yielded over 100 million unique TCR beta sequences and about 300 Gb of sequence data. An early release covering roughly 640 HLA-typed donors comprised about 310 gigabases of sequencing data and approximately 80 million unique TCR sequences. Of the roughly 430 genotyped donors, roughly 80% fell in the genetic ancestry cluster associated with self-reported Caucasian donors. The study aimed to test whether signatures of past pathogen exposure could be identified by cataloging public T cell receptors. The study used immunosequencing to profile the T cell repertoires of hundreds of subjects and linked those repertoires to cytomegalovirus serostatus. Besides the first cohort of roughly 640 subjects, a separate validation cohort made up of over 95 different subjects was used. High-throughput TCR immunosequencing, statistical association of individual TCRs with disease status, and machine learning were combined to predict cytomegalovirus infection status. A later analysis re-analyzed previously published TCR beta repertoires from about 600 donors and added high-resolution HLA genotyping to study TCR occurrence patterns. Rather than drawing on any new phenotypic data, the later analysis identified candidate immune exposures from TCR beta sequences and the way those sequences occurred across donors. An earlier analysis of several hundred of the donors applied high-throughput TCR beta sequencing to assess whether each TCR beta V gene segment acted as functional or pseudogenic. Donor age, sex, ethnicity and CMV serostatus were collected together with the repertoire data. In a later genetic analysis, genome-wide SNP genotypes for about three fifths of the roughly 670 donors were used, and that subset was treated as a discovery cohort. All discovery cohort repertoires had been generated on a single sequencing platform. Both class I and class II loci were covered by HLA typing, at four-digit resolution. The number of donors typed differed by locus, with roughly 620-630 for A, B, C, DRB1 and DQB1, around 560 for DQA1, 600 to 610 for DPA1, and roughly 450 for DPB1. Because of strong linkage in the cohort, a handful of DR-DQ haplotypes were treated as single units for association and clustering. Among almost 400 genotyped donors of the cohort, an average of approximately 240,000 unique TCR beta nucleotide sequences were sequenced per donor, roughly 20% of them non-productive. The study at large found these results: The study listed approximately 150 TCR beta chains as associated with cytomegalovirus. A cluster of highly shared sequence variants was judged likely to represent a technical artifact of the sequencing pipeline. The only immune exposure information available for the cohort was CMV serostatus. Because HLA typing was unavailable for some donors at each locus, only the typed subset was used in association tests. Because counts were too low, approximately 18 rarely observed V segments, including chromosome 9 orphons, were excluded from the earlier analysis of around 590 of the donors. According to a later genetic analysis, donors in an Asian-associated ancestry cluster had fewer N-insertions in productive TCRs than the approximately 700-donor mean. Most CMV-associated TCR beta chains appeared to be HLA-restricted in a later analysis, and the HLA associations seemed to be driven largely by CMV exposure. In a later genetic analysis, a missense DCLRE1C variant was associated with V-gene and J-gene trimming of TCR beta chains, and the association was replicated in an independent cohort. In this cohort, only TCR beta chains were sequenced, and detectable features were limited by the absence of alpha or paired-chain data. The presence/absence analyses assumed that sequencing depth was roughly uniform across donors, and that assumption may not be true. The authors suggested that the approach could potentially be extended to other disease states and immunological phenotypes. When HLA alleles, especially DR and DQ, strongly co-occurred, TCR associations were difficult to assign to individual alleles. In a later analysis, HLA-associated TCR beta chains showed more clonal expansion and lower generation probabilities than non-associated chains that were equally common. The classifier was reported to diagnose cytomegalovirus status with high specificity and sensitivity in both the original and validation cohorts. Across donors, most TCR sequences were observed very rarely, whereas some public TCRs were present in many individuals. The 87-base-pair reads could not distinguish some IMGT-functional V segments, including TRBV6-2 and TRBV6-3, so those segments were excluded. According to a later analysis, TCR association rates differed among HLA loci, with DRB1 alleles showing the most associated TCRs and HLA-C alleles showing the fewest. An earlier analysis of around 500 of the donors showed that most TCR beta V segments appeared in productive rearrangements either about 90% or about 30% of the time, which broadly matched IMGT annotations. Correlated functional status among segregating V segments might reflect linkage disequilibrium, but an unknown experimental factor could not be ruled out. A later analysis reported that several top co-occurrence clusters appeared linked to parvovirus B19, influenza, CMV and Epstein-Barr virus. In vitro tests confirmed that a few of the cytomegalovirus-associated TCR beta chains recognize cytomegalovirus antigens. A further reported finding was that TCR beta sequences accurately predicted the HLA-A and HLA-B alleles for most subjects in the first cohort. In a later analysis, about 17,000 TCR beta sequences were associated with specific HLA alleles at a false discovery rate of 0.05.

V is pruned by 2 bases and J by 4 bases, leaving 10 bases of the junction without a gene match. CDR1 and CDR2 (SGHTA, FQGTGA) derive from the germline V gene. Its CDR3 holds 17 amino acids, cysteine through phenylalanine. The CDR3 DNA has 51 bases and is translated from base 1. The cohort comprised 550 to 700 healthy bone marrow donors. All cohort members were sampled while nominally healthy, although unrecorded immune exposures were likely present. The donor tested CMV seronegative, placing the donor among the 352 seronegative members of the cohort. A peripheral blood sample was provided by each donor, and peripheral blood mononuclear cells were used for TCR beta sequencing. Genomic DNA extraction from the blood cell samples was performed with the Qiagen DNeasy Blood Extraction Kit. Libraries were made using the immunoSEQ multiplex PCR assay. For the multiplex PCR, a mixture combining 60 forward primers for TCR Vbeta segments and 13 reverse primers for TCR Jbeta segments was used. Amplification of the CDR3 region of rearranged TCR beta genes was performed with a multiplex PCR assay on genomic DNA. The amplified TCR beta libraries were sequenced on the Illumina HiSeq System as 87-base-pair reads. In the authors' own workflow: Across the 700 or so repertoires, a later analysis counted some 80 million unique TCR beta chains, around 10 million of which were shared by at least two donors. Raw reads were error-corrected and collapsed into unique sequences by a nearest-neighbor algorithm in which closely related sequences were merged to remove PCR and sequencing errors. Alignment of CDR3 sequences to IMGT reference sequences was used to assign V, D and J gene segments. For a sequence to be retained, at least a six-nucleotide match to both a V gene segment and a J gene segment was required. A rearrangement was called productive if the CDR3 had no stop codons and remained in frame with V and J, and every other rearrangement was called non-productive. CDR3 was defined according to IMGT convention as the region running from the second conserved V-encoded cysteine to the conserved J-encoded phenylalanine. The earlier analysis of roughly 590 of the donors excluded sequences that lacked an unambiguous match to a single V gene segment. In an earlier analysis of 500 to 750 of the donors, V segments were called functional above 56.7% productive rearrangements and were called segregating when the between-donor standard deviation exceeded 5%. A statistical classification framework was developed to diagnose cytomegalovirus status using the catalog of TCR beta chain sequences. A later analysis assigned V and J genes by comparing TCR nucleotide sequences with IMGT/GENE-DB human TR gene sequences. Using the TCRdist pipeline, a later analysis assigned CDR3 sequences along with most-parsimonious VDJ recombination scenarios. In a later analysis, each TCR beta chain was defined by its CDR3 amino acid sequence together with its V-gene family, and reads without a unique V-gene family were excluded. To address suspected cross-contamination and a sequencing artifact, a later analysis removed roughly 580 highly shared, low-generation-probability nucleotide sequences. In a later analysis, a clonal expansion index was calculated for each public chain from normalized within-repertoire ranks of inferred template counts. In a later analysis, generation probabilities were computed using a VDJ recombination model fitted to out-of-frame rearrangements, and the results were checked against IGoR. Hypergeometric tests were used in a later analysis to score TCR-TCR, TCR-HLA and TCR-CMV co-occurrence, with a repertoire-size bias correction applied to the TCR pairs. To estimate false discovery rates, a later analysis permuted the HLA or CMV assignments 20 times. In a later analysis, co-occurring TCRs were grouped using DBSCAN, with TCRdist sequence similarity added in when clustering inside HLA-allele-positive subsets. Repertoires with fewer than 30,000 or more than 120,000 public chains, plus five repertoires with anomalous nucleotide sharing, were excluded from co-occurrence clustering. The immuneACCESS repertoire file appears here via TCRdb, limited to in-frame rearrangements. These files lack a portion of the clones; in checked studies, under half of the deficit traces to unresolved V genes, and the cause of the others is not known. Clonal size and the V and J genes are those of that table, whereas D and trimming came from the DNA. This sample is represented by 150,000 to 200,000 clones; 70% to 90% of them were singletons. Clones ranked in the top ten supply approximately 2% of the sample.

With respect to this clone: There is no known antigen for this receptor. It has no much larger one-base neighbor in the sample; base qualities were not kept.

The sample comprised PBMCs. The sequence derives from a woman aged 18-29 years in good health and CMV-seronegative. The sequence links TRBV7-3 to TRBJ2-3, and TRBD2 matches 9 of the central bases. CDR3 loop: CASSLFRQRGAPDTQYF. Read as DNA, the sequence is TGTGCCAGCAGCTTATTTAGACAGCGGGGGGCCCCAGATACGCAGTATTTT.